What follows is one T cell receptor (beta chain) and its context. The source of the sample is a study of blood T cell repertoires in COVID-19. Study-wide background: The analysed material was cDNA or gDNA that came from T cells, B-cell-depleted T cells, or PBMCs.

Original processing notes: How many nucleated cells were present was estimated from reference gene primer amplification. Profiled with immunoSEQ multiplex PCR; TCRdb holds only in-frame clones, not every one. V and J calls and clone size are given by that table; D and trimming were obtained from the DNA. The table shows roughly 330,000 clones, with approximately 82% occurring only once. The clonotype was recovered from a woman aged 45-65 years with acute or convalescent COVID-19. Sample: peripheral blood.

DNA for the CDR3: TGCGCCAGCAGCTCGGGTCCAGGGGTCTATGGCTACACCTTC. The encoded protein is CASSSGPGVYGYTF. The V gene is TRBV5-1, the J gene TRBJ1-2, with a possible D match to TRBD1 (6 bases). CDR1 and CDR2 (germline): SGHRS, YFSETQ. The CDR3 has 14 amino acids. Trimming left V 3 bases short and J 4 bases short, with 13 bases between.